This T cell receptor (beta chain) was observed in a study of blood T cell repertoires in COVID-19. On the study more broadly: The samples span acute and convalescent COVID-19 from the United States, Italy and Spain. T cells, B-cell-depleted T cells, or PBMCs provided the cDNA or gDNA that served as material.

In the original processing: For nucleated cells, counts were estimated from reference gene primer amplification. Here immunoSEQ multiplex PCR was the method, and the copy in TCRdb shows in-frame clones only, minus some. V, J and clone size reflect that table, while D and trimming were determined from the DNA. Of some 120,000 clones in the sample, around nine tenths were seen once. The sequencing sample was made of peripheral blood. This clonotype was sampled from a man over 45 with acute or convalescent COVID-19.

The CDR3 sequence: CASSSTIHEQFF. The CDR3 DNA reads as TGTGCCAGCAGCTCGACTATCCATGAGCAGTTCTTC. V is TRBV7-9 and J is TRBJ2-1; possibly TRBD2 for D (5 bases). The ends were cut back, 4 bases at V and 8 bases at J, with 9 bases in the middle. CDR1 and CDR2 from the germline V gene are SEHNR and FQNEAQ (reference sequence). This CDR3 contains 12 residues. The entire variable domain, with the rest obtained from reference TRBV7-9 and TRBJ2-1, is as follows: DTGVSQNPRHKITKRGQNVTFRCDPISEHNRLYWYRQTLGQGPEFLTYFQNEAQLEKSRLLSDRFSAERPKGSFSTLEIQRTEQGDSAMYLCASSSTIHEQFFGPGTRLTVL.